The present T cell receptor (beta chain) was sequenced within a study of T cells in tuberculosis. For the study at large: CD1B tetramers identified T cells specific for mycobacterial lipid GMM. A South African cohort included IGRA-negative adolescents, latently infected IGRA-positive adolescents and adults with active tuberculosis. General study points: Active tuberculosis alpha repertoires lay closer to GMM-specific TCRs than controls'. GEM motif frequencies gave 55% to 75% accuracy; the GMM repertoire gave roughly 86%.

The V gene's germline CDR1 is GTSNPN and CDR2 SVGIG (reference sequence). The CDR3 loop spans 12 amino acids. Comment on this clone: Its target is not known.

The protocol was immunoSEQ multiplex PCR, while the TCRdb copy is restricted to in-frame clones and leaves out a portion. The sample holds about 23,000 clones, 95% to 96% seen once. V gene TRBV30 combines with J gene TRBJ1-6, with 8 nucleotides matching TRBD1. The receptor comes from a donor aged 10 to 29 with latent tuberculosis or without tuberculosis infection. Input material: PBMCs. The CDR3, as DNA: TGTGCTTCGGACAGGGATGACTCACCCCTCCACTTT. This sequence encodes CASDRDDSPLHF.